These T cell receptor beta chains were read from a single sample in a study of OX40 agonist ivuxolimab in advanced cancers. The table came from immunoSEQ multiplex PCR; TCRdb's copy has only in-frame clones and leaves some out. This table has roughly 100,000 clones, 85% to 95% appearing once. Sequenced here: CD4+ or CD8+ T cells sorted from blood, sampled in a trial of the OX40 agonist ivuxolimab. The source is an adult with an advanced solid tumor such as melanoma, head and neck, liver or kidney cancer. Both conserved end residues are part of each CDR3. The D gene is left open where the match is weak. The size field is filled for only some rows; it gives once, few, many or a size class.

cdr3_nt | cdr3_aa | d_call | j_call | v_call | clone_size
TGTGCCAGCAGCTTTGACCCGGGACCGCAGCTACCCGCGCGCTACAATGAGCAGTTCTTC | CASSFDPGPQLPARYNEQFF | . | TRBJ2-1 | TRBV12-1 | .
TGTGCCAGCAGTTACTCGTCGGGAGTAGGAAATCAGCCCCAGCATTTT | CASSYSSGVGNQPQHF | . | TRBJ1-5 | TRBV6-6 | .
TGTGCCAGCAGCTTAGACTTGTCTCGGGAGCAGTTCTTC | CASSLDLSREQFF | . | TRBJ2-1 | TRBV7-6 | .
TGTGCCAGCAGTCCTCTTGGGGGGCCCCAGCATTTT | CASSPLGGPQHF | . | TRBJ1-5 | TRBV6-5 | .
TGTGCCACCAGCGCCAGGGAGGGTGGAAACACCATATATTTT | CATSAREGGNTIYF | . | TRBJ1-3 | TRBV15 | .
TGCGCCAGCAGCCAAGTTTCCGGGAGTGCTTACAATGAGCAGTTCTTC | CASSQVSGSAYNEQFF | . | TRBJ2-1 | TRBV4-3 | .
TGTGCCAGTAGTATCCCGACAGGGTCCACTGAAGCTTTCTTT | CASSIPTGSTEAFF | TRBD1 | TRBJ1-1 | TRBV19 | once
TGTGCCAGCAGTTACTCTGGCCCAGGGGCGGGGGAGACCCAGTACTTC | CASSYSGPGAGETQYF | . | TRBJ2-5 | TRBV6-5 | .
TGTGCCAGCAGCTTCCGTAGGGGCGGCGATACGCAGTATTTT | CASSFRRGGDTQYF | . | TRBJ2-3 | TRBV7-3 | .
TGCAGCGTTCTTCCGGGAGTCGCAGATACGCAGTATTTT | CSVLPGVADTQYF | . | TRBJ2-3 | TRBV29-1 | once
TGTGCCAGCAGCTCAGGACAGGGTTACTACGAGCAGTACTTC | CASSSGQGYYEQYF | TRBD1 | TRBJ2-7 | TRBV5-4 | .
TGTGCCAGCAGCTTCGGGACAACTGTAGGATACGAGCAGTACTTC | CASSFGTTVGYEQYF | . | TRBJ2-7 | TRBV5-4 | .
TGTGCCAGCAGTTTTTGGGACAGGGAATCCTCACCCCTCCACTTT | CASSFWDRESSPLHF | TRBD1 | TRBJ1-6 | TRBV27 | once
TGCGCCAGCAGCCAAGCCGGGACGGCAGATCAGCCCCAGCATTTT | CASSQAGTADQPQHF | . | TRBJ1-5 | TRBV4-3 | .
TGTGCCAGTAGGCCGGGACAGACCATGAACACTGAAGCTTTCTTT | CASRPGQTMNTEAFF | TRBD1 | TRBJ1-1 | TRBV19 | .
TGTGCCAGCACGTCCGGGACAGGGAGAGGGGGGAAGGAAAAACTGTTTTTT | CASTSGTGRGGKEKLFF | TRBD1 | TRBJ1-4 | TRBV28 | .
TGTGCCAGCAGTTATGGGGGAAATCAGCCCCAGCATTTT | CASSYGGNQPQHF | . | TRBJ1-5 | TRBV6-5 | .
TGTGCCAGTAAATCAGTCAGCTCTGGAAACACCATATATTTT | CASKSVSSGNTIYF | . | TRBJ1-3 | TRBV19 | once
TGTGCCAGCAGGTCCCGGGACACGTATCAGCCCCAGCATTTT | CASRSRDTYQPQHF | . | TRBJ1-5 | TRBV28 | .
TGTGCCAGCAGCTTCAGTGTTGTGCAGACCCAGTACTTC | CASSFSVVQTQYF | . | TRBJ2-5 | TRBV11-3 | .
TGTGCCAGCAGCTCAACGACAGGGGGTCAGCCCCAGCATTTT | CASSSTTGGQPQHF | TRBD1 | TRBJ1-5 | TRBV7-9 | .
TGTGCCAGTAGTATAGGTGGCGGGGGACTCACAGATACGCAGTATTTT | CASSIGGGGLTDTQYF | TRBD2 | TRBJ2-3 | TRBV19 | .
TGTGCCAGCAGTTCAGCGGGGGGAGAAGATACGCAGTATTTT | CASSSAGGEDTQYF | TRBD2 | TRBJ2-3 | TRBV7-2 | .
TGTGCCAGCAGCTTGGGGGACAACTCCTACGAGCAGTACTTC | CASSLGDNSYEQYF | . | TRBJ2-7 | TRBV5-8 | .
TGTGCCAGCAGTTCCCAGGGGGGAGGAACGCATTTT | CASSSQGGGTHF | TRBD1 | TRBJ1-5 | TRBV28 | .
TGTGCCATCAGTGAGACGAAAGGGGGAGTAGCCTACAATGAGCAGTTCTTC | CAISETKGGVAYNEQFF | . | TRBJ2-1 | TRBV10-3 | .
TGTGCCAGCAGCTTAGGAAGGGGGTTCGACGGGCAGCCCCAGCATTTT | CASSLGRGFDGQPQHF | . | TRBJ1-5 | TRBV7-2 | once